Sequencing of this T cell receptor beta chain was carried out in a study of cytomegalovirus exposure and HLA in healthy donors. Broader study findings: The likely origin of a cluster of highly shared sequence variants was a sequencing artifact. The study labeled fewer than 200 TCR beta chains cytomegalovirus-associated.

Details on this clone: Antigen specificity is unknown.

In germline, CDR1 is MNHNY, CDR2 SVGAGI (reference sequence). Trimming removed 5 bases at V and 5 bases at J, with 10 bases between. This CDR3 comprises 13 residues. The PCR had 60 Vbeta and 13 Jbeta primers. Sequenced by immunoSEQ multiplex PCR; TCRdb stores in-frame clones only, minus some. Among roughly 250,000 clones listed, 84% were seen once. The source is a woman aged 40 to 50 in good health and CMV-seropositive. Input material: PBMCs. This chain uses TRBV6-6 with TRBJ1-5; the D gene is possibly TRBD1 (5 bases). CDR3 nucleotide sequence: TGTGCCAGCAGTGGGGCCGCGGATCAGCCCCAGCATTTT. This codes for CASSGAADQPQHF.